This T cell receptor (beta chain) comes out of a study of blood T cell repertoires in COVID-19. Trimming took off 2 bases at V and 6 bases at J, with 14 bases between the two ends. The CDR3 totals 15 residues. Germline V CDR1 and CDR2: MNHEY, SMNVEV (reference sequence). Participant-given clinical history determined each cohort assignment. Repertoires were generated with immunoSEQ multiplex PCR, while TCRdb's copy carries only in-frame clones and drops some. Altogether some 180,000 clones are present, 80% being singletons, with the ten largest covering around 15%. The receptor's source is a man between 60 and 75 years old who had been exposed to COVID-19. The sample comprised PBMCs or T cells enriched from blood (not recorded which). The gene calls are TRBV27 and TRBJ1-5; weak D call: TRBD1 (5 bases). For the CDR3, the DNA is TGTGCCAGCAGTTTAGACATGGGGCCCCGTCAGCCCCAGCATTTT. It specifies CASSLDMGPRQPQHF.